This paragraph reports one T cell receptor beta chain. Its antigen is as yet unknown. Each of the patients experienced relapse following autologous stem cell transplantation, and their brentuximab vedotin exposure differed. The table came from immunoSEQ multiplex PCR; TCRdb's copy has only in-frame clones and leaves some out. The table has about 98,000 clones, roughly 92% seen once; the top ten hold 2.5% to 3%. The sample belongs to a study of PD-1 blockade in classical Hodgkin lymphoma. Regarding the study as a whole: Partial responders and progressors had significantly lower baseline TCR diversity.

The CDR3 has 14 amino acids. Germline V gives CDR1 MDHEN, CDR2 SYDVKM. V was cut by 2 bases and J by 1 base, with 8 bases left in between. The sequenced sample was peripheral blood mononuclear cells (PBMCs), obtained at baseline. This chain links TRBV28 with TRBJ1-1; D is ambiguous. This sequence was found in a human donor with classical Hodgkin lymphoma. The CDR3 DNA is TGTGCCAGCAGTTTACCTTCGGGGAACACTGAAGCTTTCTTT. Translated: CASSLPSGNTEAFF.